This TCR beta chain originates from a study of Graves' ophthalmopathy and Graves' hyperthyroidism (dated by TCRdb to 2016 to 2018). Regarding the research as a whole: Peripheral blood was collected before any treatment was given, at the time of initial diagnosis. To tell Graves' ophthalmopathy apart from Graves' hyperthyroidism, and to predict which patients would progress to ophthalmopathy, the study relied on TCR beta repertoire signatures. In total, some 130 blood samples were TCR-sequenced: fewer than 50 ophthalmopathy, under 85 hyperthyroidism and about 17 hyperthyroidism-to-ophthalmopathy patients. To explore V-J signatures that separate ophthalmopathy from hyperthyroidism, a discovery set of more than 95 patients was enrolled, consisting of about 45 with ophthalmopathy and about 60 with stable hyperthyroidism. An independent validation cohort comprised fewer than 20 hyperthyroidism patients and over 15 patients who later progressed from hyperthyroidism to ophthalmopathy. In more than 5 hyperthyroidism patients, the T-cell repertoire of thyroid tissue was compared with the T-cell repertoire of blood. Once sampling was done, hyperthyroidism patients were given methimazole at a starting dose of 30 mg daily, while ophthalmopathy patients were given high-dose intravenous methylprednisolone. The 100 or so discovery patients were divided at random into training and test sets in a 7:3 ratio. Paper-wide results and their limitations: In validation, the model predicted ophthalmopathy progression with 55% to 71% sensitivity and approximately 72% specificity; 12 predicted patients were CT-confirmed with GO in a median of approximately six months. The 13-signature model separated ophthalmopathy from stable hyperthyroidism with roughly 90% sensitivity and around 81% specificity in cross-validation, and 80%/75% in the test set. Most expanded thyroid clonotypes with a frequency above 0.001 also appeared in blood, which suggests that blood repertoires may reflect the immune response in the thyroid. No statistical method was used to set the sample size in advance, and the investigators knew which group each participant was assigned to.

Stable hyperthyroidism was defined as no progression to ophthalmopathy within 18 months of follow-up. The hyperthyroidism patients were 18 to 65 years old and newly diagnosed, with a disease duration of less than 2 months. Anyone with other autoimmune diseases, uncontrolled infections, pregnancy or lactation was excluded from the study. Clinical symptoms, serum thyroxine, TRAb, thyroid ultrasound and orbital computed tomography formed the basis of the diagnosis. PBMCs were isolated from more than 9 ml of fresh peripheral blood by Ficoll-Paque density gradient centrifugation. Total RNA was extracted using Trizol reagent, and RNA quality was checked on an Agilent 2100 Bioanalyzer. TCR beta CDR3 regions were amplified from RNA transcripts for repertoire sequencing. The first round of RT-PCR was done with HTBI primers and the Qiagen OneStep RT-PCR kit, and was followed by a second round of multiplex PCR, then size selection and purification. Sequencing of the libraries was carried out on an Illumina HiSeq2000 in paired-end mode with 100 bp reads. As for the authors' bioinformatics: SOAPnuke was used for read processing, and reads with adapters, uncalled bases, a mean Phred below 15, or no exact constant-primer or identifier match were discarded. High-quality paired reads were merged with COPE v1.2.5. Unique nucleotide sequences were defined as clonotypes and aligned to IMGT TRB V, D and J references using MiTCR v1.1. The analysis was limited to V-J combinations with a frequency above 0.0001, which together covered 99.2% of the repertoires. For each V-J combination, a TCR clonal expansion and chaos score was defined as the ratio of F50 clonal expansion to chaos observed in the TCRdist matrix. Welch's t-statistics and random forest were used to reduce features to more than ten V-J combinations, which were fed into a naive Bayes classifier. Thyroid-blood repertoire similarity was quantified with the Morisita-Horn index. TCRdb reprocessed the public reads (quality trimming at Q25 with fastp, clone calling with MiXCR) and kept in-frame beta chains. Every entry covers one CDR3 protein and lists the most common genes and DNA from its rows. TCRdb, not the authors, supplied the V and J calls. The sample data list under 800,000 distinct CDR3 sequences, and about a fifth of these were observed just once. Approximately 7% of the sample lies in the top ten.

The trim is 5 bases for V and 5 bases for J, with a gap of 15 bases between the germline ends. The cysteine opens and the phenylalanine closes a CDR3 of 14 amino acids. The sequence is cut down to CDR3 DNA, 42 bases in frame from base 1. For CDR1 and CDR2, the germline V gene lists SGHAT and FQNNGV. This clonotype was seen many times. The specificity of this receptor is unknown. Qualities for individual bases were not recorded, and no much larger clone is one base off. Sequencing used peripheral blood. The receptor comes from a woman younger than 35 with stable Graves' hyperthyroidism. Some clones in this sample may be carry-over from other donors' samples. Donor details come from another sample of the same person, matched by shared clones. The chain uses TRBV11-2 and TRBJ1-1; the best D guess is TRBD1, with 6 bases matching. DNA sequence: TGTGCCAGCAGCCCGCAACAGGGTTGGACTGAAGCTTTCTTT. This yields the protein CASSPQQGWTEAFF.